This T cell receptor (beta chain) was captured in a study of tumor-infiltrating lymphocytes in localized non-small cell lung cancer. Study-level background: The cohort mixed smokers and never-smokers, several histologies, and some post-neoadjuvant-chemotherapy samples. Resected tumor was paired with non-adjacent uninvolved lung from the same patient.

V trimming: 1 base; J trimming: 5 bases; junction bases outside the gene matches: 11. The CDR3 length is 18 residues. In germline, CDR1 is LGHNA, CDR2 YNFKEQ. About this clone itself: As yet, its antigen is unknown.

General study findings and limits: Compared with uninvolved lung, tumors showed higher T cell infiltration by TCRbeta sequencing. T-cell fraction did not differ between immunotypes IM1 and IM2.

This table comes from immunoSEQ multiplex PCR, and its TCRdb copy is limited to in-frame clones, with some not included. This sample has approximately 6,400 clones, with around 66% found just once. This chain connects TRBV4-2 to TRBJ2-5; TRBD2 agrees at 12 bases. Sequenced sample: uninvolved lung tissue not adjacent to the tumor. The sequence came from a human donor with non-small cell lung cancer. CDR3 in DNA: TGTGCCAGCAGCCAAGCTTGGTCTAGCGGGGGGGCGGCGGAGACCCAGTACTTC. Translation gives CASSQAWSSGGAAETQYF.